This T cell receptor (beta chain) came from a study of T cell responses to AZD1222 COVID-19 vaccine (dated by TCRdb to about 2021). Regarding the research as a whole: TCR sequencing was performed for fewer than 250 trial participants, of whom around 200 were given two doses of AZD1222 and around 25 were given two doses of MenACWY control vaccine. Enrollment into the trials was organized by age into subgroups of 18-55, 56-69 and 70-plus years, and those subgroups contained roughly 150, 30 and 60 TCR-sequenced participants, respectively. General conclusions and limits of the study: In the small 56-69-year group, the increase in depth fell short of significance, most likely because of low power. A significant rise in spike-specific TCR breadth and depth was observed after two AZD1222 doses relative to day 0 and relative to MenACWY recipients. The whole spike protein was spanned by vaccine-associated CD4 TCRs, and dominant responses were seen in regions 160-218 and 743-854. Participants were mostly white British and included more females than males, and it was suggested by the authors that clonal diversity may have been underestimated. Reportedly, almost half of the unique spike-specific TCRs recognized epitopes lying outside the regions that are mutated in the B.1.351 and B.1.1.7 variants. Conclusions about previously exposed vaccinees are limited because only six or seven AZD1222 recipients were SARS-CoV-2 seropositive at baseline. No day 14 peak-response samples were available, so repertoires were characterized only after the peak T cell response.

About this clone itself: Its cognate antigen has yet to be identified. There are no base qualities to consult, and no much larger clone falls within one base.

Here V drops 5 bases and J drops 6 bases, and the junction holds 8 bases not matched to any gene. The CDR3 sequence holds 15 residues, the cysteine and phenylalanine included. Only the CDR3 region is kept as DNA, spanning 45 bases read in frame from base 1. For CDR1 and CDR2, the germline V gene (reference sequence) lists PRHDT and FYEKMQ. The CDR3 regions of human TCRbeta chains were analyzed by immunosequencing. Turning to the authors' computational methods: TCRs in the repertoires were matched against a reference library of SARS-CoV-2-specific TCRs that had been generated with the MIRA antigen-specificity platform. Breadth meant the fraction of unique TCRs that were SARS-CoV-2-associated, whereas depth meant the fraction of total T cells that were SARS-CoV-2-associated. Using the MIRA data, each spike-specific TCR was mapped to the spike region that the TCR reacts to and placed in a CD4 or CD8 class. Log10-transformed breadth and depth values were compared by one-way ANOVA with Sidak's multiple comparisons tests. This immuneACCESS table, as held by TCRdb, lists in-frame sequences with V and J called but not all clones. Of the missing ones, under half trace to an unresolved V gene in checked studies; the others have no known cause. V and J calls and clone size are copied from that table; D and trimming were computed from the DNA. This sample has 50,000 to 60,000 clones in its table, and approximately 80% of those were observed once. Clones ranked in the top ten supply around 5% of the sample.

The time point tag for this specimen amounts to: about 28 days (+/-7) after the second vaccine dose. AZD1222 recipients with second doses at about 4 weeks or about 12 weeks were pooled, because spike-specific TCR depth and breadth did not differ between schedules. Samples from vaccinated people were obtained from the UK trials COV001 and COV002, which included a single-blind randomized controlled phase 2/3 trial of AZD1222 (ChAdOx1 nCoV-19) in healthy adults. Trial participant PBMC samples were collected at day 0 and day 28 after the second dose for TCRbeta chain sequencing. The clonotype originates from an adult who received the AZD1222 COVID-19 vaccine. Recombination linked TRBV13 to TRBJ1-1; TRBD1 matches 11 bases in the middle. Sequenced here: peripheral blood, sampled 28 days after the second AZD1222 dose. This receptor has the CDR3 CASSDRDRGGPEAFF. The DNA reads TGTGCCAGCAGCGACCGGGACAGGGGGGGCCCTGAAGCTTTCTTT. Supplemented by the reference TRBV13 and TRBJ1-1 proteins around the CDR3, the complete variable domain is AAGVIQSPRHLIKEKRETATLKCYPIPRHDTVYWYQQGPGQDPQFLISFYEKMQSDKGSIPDRFSAQQFSDYHSELNMSSLELGDSALYFCASSDRDRGGPEAFFGQGTRLTVV.